This entry lists 21 T cell receptor beta chains sequenced from one sample in a study of glioma-infiltrating T cells after dendritic cell vaccination. Profiling relied on immunoSEQ multiplex PCR, and the TCRdb table lists in-frame clones only, not all of them. The top ten clones hold around 2.3% of a sample with about 73,000 clones, about 80% of them seen once. Source: blood, taken before dendritic cell vaccination. These receptors all come from a human donor with glioblastoma.

This chain links TRBV5-1 with TRBJ1-4; no clear D gene. The CDR3 is 16 amino acids. With 2 bases removed from V and 7 bases from J, the gap between germline ends came to 18 bases. Germline V lookup: CDR1 SGHRS, CDR2 YFSETQ. The chain's CDR3 is CASSLGGGELAEKLFF. The CDR3, as DNA: TGCGCCAGCAGCTTAGGAGGCGGAGAGCTGGCTGAAAAACTGTTTTTT.

The rearrangement joins TRBV5-4 to TRBJ2-2; TRBD1 agrees at 7 bases. Losses at the gene ends were 2 bases for V and 0 bases for J; bases not matched to a gene: 4. Per the germline V gene, CDR1 is SGHNT and CDR2 is YYREEE (reference sequence). The CDR3 loop spans 16 amino acids. This CDR3 reads CASSLLGQTNTGELFF. The CDR3 DNA sequence: TGTGCCAGCAGCTTACTGGGACAGACGAACACCGGGGAGCTGTTTTTT.

The genes are TRBV6-1 and TRBJ2-7, with TRBD1 identical over 8 bases. This CDR3 is 13 amino acids long. V dropped 7 bases and J dropped 2; count of bases not matched to a gene: 4. Germline loops: CDR1 MNHNS, CDR2 SASEGT. CDR3 protein: CASNPGQAYEQYF. The CDR3 coding sequence is TGTGCCAGCAACCCGGGACAGGCCTACGAGCAGTACTTC.

V gene TRBV5-6 combines with J gene TRBJ2-5; 9 nucleotides align to TRBD1. Matching the DNA end better, TRBJ2-7 makes the J call doubtful. Germline V CDR1 and CDR2: SGHDT, YYEEEE. The CDR3 length is 14 residues. The CDR3 DNA is TGTGCCAGCAGCACCAGACAGGGGGTCTACGAGCAGTACTTC. Translation gives CASSTRQGVYEQYF.

The chain carries TRBV6-7 and TRBJ1-3; no clear D gene. TRBV6-7 is noted as an ORF with a role that remains uncertain. The CDR3 is made up of 14 amino acids. The V gene lost 5 bases and the J gene lost 3 bases, with 11 bases spanning the gap. The CDR3 DNA sequence: TGTGCCAGCAGTACCCTTGGCCGTGGAAACACCATATATTTT. Its protein is CASSTLGRGNTIYF.

The J gene is TRBJ2-1, the V gene TRBV19, with 12 bases lining up with TRBD1. Germline assignment: CDR1 LNHDA and CDR2 SQIVND (reference sequence). J gave up 8 bases and V 4 bases, and 9 bases lay outside the gene matches. This CDR3 is 16 amino acids long. CDR3 sequence: CASSTRGTGGRDEQFF. The DNA of the CDR3 is TGTGCCAGTAGTACAAGAGGGACAGGGGGCCGAGATGAGCAGTTCTTC.

The rearrangement links TRBV18 to TRBJ2-1, with TRBD2 as a possible D gene (6 bases). The CDR3 is 18 amino acids. Germline V gene sequence: CDR1 KGHSH, CDR2 LQKENI. Trimming shortened V by 3 bases and J by 0 bases, and 18 bases separated the two germline ends. The CDR3: CASSPSFGLASSYNEQFF. The DNA for the CDR3 is TGTGCCAGCTCACCTAGTTTTGGGCTAGCGAGCTCCTACAATGAGCAGTTCTTC.

To note about this clone: The germline gene is not matched at one end of the junction; a read error may be the cause. This rearrangement joins TRBV6-6 to TRBJ2-3, with a weak D call TRBD2 (5 bases). Per the germline V gene, CDR1 is MNHNY and CDR2 is SVGAGI (reference sequence). The CDR3 is made up of 12 amino acids. The CDR3 region has the DNA TGTGCCAGCAGTCCTAGCAAAGATACGCAGTATTTT. Translation gives CASSPSKDTQYF.

V usage is TRBV9 and J usage is TRBJ2-1, with TRBD1 matching over 7 bases. The CDR3 is 18 amino acids. Trimming at V came to 2 bases and at J to 4 bases, leaving 15 bases not matched to a gene. Germline-derived CDR1 and CDR2 are SGDLS and YYNGEE. CDR3 sequence: CASSVDLPGQIPYNEQFF. In DNA, the CDR3 is TGTGCCAGCAGCGTCGATCTACCGGGACAGATTCCGTACAATGAGCAGTTCTTC.

This chain connects TRBV28 to TRBJ1-2; TRBD1 matches 9 bases. This CDR3 spans 16 amino acids. Germline-derived CDR1 and CDR2 are MDHEN and SYDVKM. Trimming took 0 bases from V and 2 from J; bases not matched to a gene: 4. Here the CDR3 DNA reads TGTGCCAGCAGTTTATGGGGGACAGGGCCAAACTATGGCTACACCTTC. Translating gives CASSLWGTGPNYGYTF.

The J gene is TRBJ1-6, the V gene TRBV7-2, with D unclear. Germline CDR1 SGHTA, CDR2 FQGNSA. The CDR3 sequence is 16 residues long. V was pared by 2 bases and J by 8 bases, with 16 bases between. Written as DNA, the CDR3 is TGTGCCAGCAGCTTATCTGGCGGGGTTCGGGATTCACCCCTCCACTTT. Translation gives CASSLSGGVRDSPLHF. Together with reference TRBV7-2 and TRBJ1-6, the CDR3 gives the full variable domain: GAGVSQSPSNKVTEKGKDVELRCDPISGHTALYWYRQSLGQGLEFLIYFQGNSAPDKSGLPSDRFSAERTGGSVSTLTIQRTQQEDSAVYLCASSLSGGVRDSPLHFGNGTRLTVT.

This chain uses TRBV5-6 with TRBJ1-4, with D possibly being TRBD1 (5 bases). From germline, CDR1 is SGHDT and CDR2 YYEEEE. The CDR3 covers 15 residues. V gave up 4 bases and J gave up 5 bases, with 15 bases separating them. CDR3 DNA sequence: TGTGCCAGCAGCCGCAAAGGGGCAGAGAATGAAAAACTGTTTTTT. It codes for CASSRKGAENEKLFF.

In this sample, this clone turned up once. The chain uses TRBV2 and TRBJ2-7; the D is unclear. CDR3 length: 14 amino acids. V lost 1 base and J lost 4, with 11 bases in between. The germline V gene encodes CDR1 SNHLY and CDR2 FYNNEI. The CDR3 nucleotides read TGTGCCAGCAGTGAAGAACGGTGGGCGTACGAGCAGTACTTC. This codes for CASSEERWAYEQYF.

This clone was detected once. The rearrangement links TRBV19 to TRBJ1-5; possible D gene TRBD1, 6 bases. From germline, CDR1 is LNHDA and CDR2 SQIVND (reference sequence). The CDR3 loop spans 14 amino acids. V was pared by 3 bases and J by 0 bases, with 6 bases between. This CDR3 is CASSMTGSNQPQHF. In nucleotides, the CDR3 is TGTGCCAGTAGTATGACAGGTAGCAATCAGCCCCAGCATTTT.

This chain uses TRBV10-3 with TRBJ2-5; 7 nucleotides align to TRBD1. J gave up 3 bases and V 6 bases, and 7 bases lay outside the gene matches. The CDR3 is 14 amino acids. Germline V gives CDR1 ENHRY, CDR2 SYGVKD. The CDR3 region is CAISGAGTEETQYF. In DNA, the CDR3 is TGTGCCATCAGCGGGGCCGGGACAGAAGAGACCCAGTACTTC.

The chain employs TRBV19 and TRBJ2-7, with TRBD1 matching over 9 bases. The ends lost 4 bases at V and 3 bases at J; junction bases unmatched: 7. The length of the CDR3 is 15 residues. Germline V gene sequence: CDR1 LNHDA, CDR2 SQIVND (reference sequence). The CDR3 DNA is TGTGCCAGTAGTAGCCGGGACAGGGCGAACTACGAGCAGTACTTC. Protein product: CASSSRDRANYEQYF.

This clone was seen more than once but under ten times. The rearrangement links TRBV6-5 to TRBJ1-3; 7 bases align to TRBD1. Germline CDR1 and CDR2: MNHEY and SVGAGI. This CDR3 is 16 amino acids long. V trimming: 0 bases; J trimming: 0 bases; junction bases outside the gene matches: 2. For the CDR3, the DNA is TGTGCCAGCAGTTACTCGACAGGGAACTCTGGAAACACCATATATTTT. Its protein product is CASSYSTGNSGNTIYF.

This chain uses TRBV4-2 with TRBJ2-7; 11 nucleotides line up with TRBD2. There are 15 residues in the CDR3. V shed 6 bases and J 1 base; nucleotides not matched to a gene: 5. Germline V gene lookup returns CDR1 LGHNA and CDR2 YNFKEQ. CDR3 sequence reads: CASSPGTSGSYEQYV. CDR3 coding DNA: TGTGCCAGCAGTCCAGGGACTAGCGGATCCTACGAGCAGTACGTC.

In this sample, this clone turned up a few times. J is TRBJ1-4 and V is TRBV2, with D perhaps matching TRBD1 (5 bases). CDR1 and CDR2 from the germline V gene are SNHLY and FYNNEI. Trimming took 6 bases from V and 4 from J, leaving 15 bases between them. The CDR3 is 15 residues long. The CDR3 sequence is CASREKGLSNEKLFF. The DNA of the CDR3 is TGTGCCAGCAGGGAAAAGGGACTGAGTAATGAAAAACTGTTTTTT.

The chain joins TRBV29-1 to TRBJ1-1; unclear D gene. The CDR3 runs 12 residues. CDR1 and CDR2 from the germline V gene are SQVTM and ANQGSEA. V lost 4 bases and J lost 4, with 10 bases in between. The DNA of the CDR3 is TGCAGCGTTGTAGATGAGGGCACTGAAGCTTTCTTT. Protein sequence: CSVVDEGTEAFF.

The rearrangement links TRBV13 to TRBJ1-3, with D possibly being TRBD1 (6 bases). The CDR3 runs 15 residues. Germline loops: CDR1 PRHDT, CDR2 FYEKMQ (reference sequence). Between the trimmed V and J ends, which lost 6 bases and 2 bases, there was a span of 14 bases. CDR3: CASRQQGTAGNTIYF. For the CDR3, the DNA is TGTGCCAGCAGACAACAGGGAACGGCTGGAAACACCATATATTTT.